The clone carrying this T cell receptor beta chain has only a few counts. The data were taken from a study of ipilimumab plus nivolumab after autologous stem cell transplantation. Checkpoint therapy with ipilimumab 1 mg/kg began 14 to 28 days after transplant. TCRdb's copy holds only in-frame clones and misses some; the assay was immunoSEQ multiplex PCR. The sample has 15,000 to 20,000 clones, around 81% seen once. V was cut by 3 bases and J by 0 bases, with 6 bases left in between. This CDR3 region has 13 residues. The V gene's germline CDR1 is SQVTM and CDR2 ANQGSEA. This TCR was sampled from a male donor with diffuse large B-cell lymphoma. The chain has TRBV29-1 and TRBJ1-3; D is unclear. The source material was PBMCs, sampled in a trial of ipilimumab plus nivolumab as post-transplant consolidation. For the CDR3, the DNA is TGCAGCGTTGAGTTGGGCTCTGGAAACACCATATATTTT. Its translation is CSVELGSGNTIYF.